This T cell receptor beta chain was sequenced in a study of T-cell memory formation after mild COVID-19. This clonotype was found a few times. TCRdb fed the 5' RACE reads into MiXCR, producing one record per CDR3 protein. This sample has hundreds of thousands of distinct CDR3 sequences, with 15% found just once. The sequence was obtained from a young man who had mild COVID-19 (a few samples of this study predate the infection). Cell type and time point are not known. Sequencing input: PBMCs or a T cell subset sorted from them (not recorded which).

CDR3 region: CASSPGGYYEQYV. CDR3 DNA: TGTGCCAGCAGCCCCGGGGGATACTACGAGCAGTACGTC. The chain uses TRBV6-2 or TRBV6-3 and TRBJ2-7; weak D call: TRBD2 (6 bases). CDR1 MNHEY and CDR2 SVGEGT come from the germline V gene. V lost 6 bases, J lost 3 bases, and 12 bases lay in between. The CDR3 runs to 13 residues.